A single sample is the source of the 11 T cell receptor beta chains below, sequenced in a study of blood T cells in healthy people across ages. A second 7 to 11 cycle PCR used barcoded and J-beta primers. TCRdb recomputed calls from the 5' RACE reads with MiXCR, one row per CDR3 protein. The sample shows 600,000 or so distinct CDR3 sequences, under 30% of them seen only once. The sequenced material came from blood. These receptors originate from a woman older than 75 in good health.

The chain has TRBV4-2 and TRBJ1-1, with D possibly TRBD1 on 5 matching bases. Germline V gene data show CDR1 as LGHNA and CDR2 as YNFKEQ. Trimming pared 0 bases from V and 11 bases from J, leaving 16 bases between. This CDR3 is built from 14 residues. The CDR3 is CASSQDKVGGRAFF. The CDR3 bases are TGTGCCAGCAGCCAAGATAAGGTGGGGGGAAGGGCTTTCTTT.

In regard to this clonotype: A read error is possible here, since a much larger clone lies one base away. The chain has TRBV10-3 and TRBJ2-2; no reliable D call. CDR3 length: 12 amino acids. CDR1 and CDR2 from the germline V gene are ENHRY and SYGVKD. The chain's CDR3 is CTISESKGELFF. For the CDR3, the DNA is TGTACCATCAGTGAGTCAAAGGGGGAGCTGTTTTTT.

Remarks on this clonotype: A read error may account for a junction end that differs from germline. V gene TRBV7-3 combines with J gene TRBJ2-1; 11 nucleotides agree with TRBD2. This CDR3 contains 17 residues. Germline loops: CDR1 SGHTA, CDR2 FQGTGA. This CDR3 is CTSSFLGLAGPGNEQFF. CDR3 sequence (DNA): TGTACCAGCAGCTTCCTCGGACTAGCGGGCCCGGGGAATGAGCAGTTCTTC.

This clonotype came up many times. The V call is TRBV12-3 or TRBV12-4, the J call TRBJ2-1; 7 bases align to TRBD2. The CDR3 sequence is 15 residues long. Trimming at V came to 6 bases and at J to 3 bases, leaving 8 bases not matched to a gene. The CDR3: CASSPGRGNYNEQFF. CDR3 in DNA: TGTGCCAGCAGCCCAGGGCGGGGGAACTACAATGAGCAGTTCTTC.

This clonotype was observed at least ten times. The chain combines TRBV20-1 with TRBJ2-4; a weak D match, TRBD1 (6 bases). The CDR3 runs 12 residues. The germline gives CDR1 DFQATT, CDR2 SNEGSKA (reference sequence). The ends were cut back, 8 bases at V and 2 bases at J, with 10 bases in the middle. CDR3 amino acids: CSTGQTKNIQYF. The CDR3 DNA reads TGCAGTACCGGACAGACCAAAAACATTCAGTACTTC.

The chain has TRBV28 and TRBJ2-7; no reliable D call. The germline gives CDR1 MDHEN, CDR2 SYDVKM. Between the trimmed V and J ends, which lost 6 bases and 4 bases, there was a span of 16 bases. The CDR3 runs 14 residues. The CDR3 here is CASRLGSLGYEQYF. CDR3 bases: TGTGCCAGCAGGTTAGGGTCGCTGGGTTACGAGCAGTACTTC.

The gene calls are TRBV9 and TRBJ2-2; D not certain. V was pared by 0 bases and J by 5 bases, with 8 bases between. CDR3 length equals 14 residues. CDR1 and CDR2 from the germline V gene are SGDLS and YYNGEE. This CDR3 is CASSVGPPTGELFF. As DNA, the CDR3 is TGTGCCAGCAGCGTAGGTCCCCCTACCGGGGAGCTGTTTTTT. The whole variable domain, remainder taken from reference TRBV9 and TRBJ2-2, is DSGVTQTPKHLITATGQRVTLRCSPRSGDLSVYWYQQSLDQGLQFLIQYYNGEERAKGNILERFSAQQFPDLHSELNLSSLELGDSALYFCASSVGPPTGELFFGEGSRLTVL.

V and J are TRBV20-1 and TRBJ2-5; 7 bases are a match to TRBD2. This CDR3 contains 13 residues. Looked up from germline, CDR1 is DFQATT and CDR2 is SNEGSKA (reference sequence). V dropped 1 base and J dropped 7; count of bases not matched to a gene: 6. The DNA for the CDR3 is TGCAGTGCTAGAGGGAGGGGAGGGGTGACCCAGTACTTC. Translated: CSARGRGGVTQYF.

This clonotype was observed many times. The chain recombines TRBV5-6 with TRBJ1-2; D not resolved. V shed 2 bases and J shed 8 bases, with 7 bases lying between them. Looked up from germline, CDR1 is SGHDT and CDR2 is YYEEEE. The CDR3 is 11 residues long. CDR3 sequence: CASSFMSGYTF. CDR3 coding DNA: TGTGCCAGCAGCTTTATGTCCGGCTACACCTTC.

The V and J genes are TRBV5-1 and TRBJ2-1; TRBD1 aligns across 9 bases. There are 15 residues in the CDR3. Germline lookup yields CDR1 SGHRS and CDR2 YFSETQ. V lost 6 bases to trimming and J lost 10 bases; unmatched junction nucleotides: 14. CDR3 bases: TGCGCCAGCAACAGGGACAGGGAGCTAAGGACGGAGCAGTTCTTC. It codes for CASNRDRELRTEQFF.

Worth noting for this clonotype: A much larger clone differs by one base, so this may be a read error. V and J are TRBV2 and TRBJ2-1, with D possibly TRBD2 on 7 matching bases. Germline values: CDR1 SNHLY, CDR2 FYNNEI. Trimming removed 5 bases from V and 7 bases from J, with 18 bases in between. This CDR3 contains 15 residues. The CDR3 nucleotides are TGTGCCAGCAGTCCCACTGGCGGGGGCTCTAATGAGCAGTTCTTC. Translating gives CASSPTGGGSNEQFF.